Presented here are 7 T cell receptor beta chains from one specimen sequenced in a study of shared clonotypes between healthy human individuals. Using immunoSEQ multiplex PCR, the repertoire was profiled, and TCRdb retains in-frame clones only, with some absent. This table has some 200,000 clones, about 68% appearing once. The specimen sequenced was memory CD4+ T cells sorted from blood. Subset in this sample: CD45RA-negative fraction. The receptor source for this set is a man aged 30 to 39 in good health.

The chain links TRBV29-1 to TRBJ2-5, with no clear D. Germline V gives CDR1 SQVTM, CDR2 ANQGSEA. The V end lost 7 bases, the J end lost 5 bases, and 20 bases lay between the germline ends. The CDR3 spans 14 residues. The CDR3 DNA follows: TGCAGCGCCGACGGGCCAGAAGGGCAGGAGACCCAGTACTTC. Amino acid sequence: CSADGPEGQETQYF.

On this clone itself: One end of the junction varies from germline; a read error may be responsible. The chain uses TRBV7-7 and TRBJ2-5, with 9 bases identical to TRBD2. Germline V lookup: CDR1 SSHAT, CDR2 FNYEAQ (reference sequence). The CDR3 spans 13 residues. Written as DNA, the CDR3 is TGTGCTAGCAGCGGGGGGTTCGGGGAGACCCAGTACTTC. As protein: CASSGGFGETQYF.

V is TRBV5-1 and J is TRBJ2-5; D possibly corresponds to TRBD2 (7 bases). The germline V gene encodes CDR1 SGHRS and CDR2 YFSETQ. V was clipped by 4 bases and J by 2 bases, with 18 bases between them. The CDR3 totals 16 residues. CDR3 sequence reads: CASSAGAMRLQETQYF. The CDR3, as DNA: TGCGCCAGCAGCGCGGGGGCTATGAGGCTACAAGAGACCCAGTACTTC.

V gene TRBV5-1 combines with J gene TRBJ1-2, with D unresolved. The germline CDR1 and CDR2 sequences are SGHRS and YFSETQ. Trimming cost V 4 bases and J 8 bases, with 18 bases left between them. There are 14 residues in the CDR3. CDR3 region: CASSLTVEAEGYTF. CDR3 nucleotides: TGCGCCAGCAGCCTCACAGTGGAGGCTGAGGGCTACACCTTC.

This clone was detected only once. This sequence joins TRBV5-4 and TRBJ2-7, with 8 bases lining up with TRBD2. CDR1 and CDR2 from the germline V gene are SGHNT and YYREEE (reference sequence). V lost 9 bases to trimming and J lost 6 bases; unmatched junction nucleotides: 17. The CDR3 covers 15 residues. In DNA form, the CDR3 reads TGTGCCAAGAACGCCGGGACTAGGTTAGTCTGCGAGCAGTACTTC. Translated: CAKNAGTRLVCEQYF.

This clone was recorded at least ten times. The V call is TRBV5-1, the J call TRBJ1-1; 7 nucleotides match TRBD1. V trimming: 0 bases; J trimming: 3 bases; junction bases outside the gene matches: 2. This CDR3 region has 14 residues. Germline values: CDR1 SGHRS, CDR2 YFSETQ. The CDR3 DNA follows: TGCGCCAGCAGCTTGGGGGACAGAGACACTGAAGCTTTCTTT. Protein: CASSLGDRDTEAFF.

This clone was seen many times. The chain combines TRBV28 with TRBJ1-5, with 9 bases lining up with TRBD1. The CDR3 consists of 19 residues. J was trimmed by 5 bases and V by 6 bases; bases with no gene match: 20. Per the germline V gene, CDR1 is MDHEN and CDR2 is SYDVKM. The CDR3 here is CASRLTRFDRGNQDQPQHF. CDR3 in DNA: TGTGCCAGCAGGCTTACTCGCTTCGACAGGGGGAACCAAGATCAGCCCCAGCATTTT.